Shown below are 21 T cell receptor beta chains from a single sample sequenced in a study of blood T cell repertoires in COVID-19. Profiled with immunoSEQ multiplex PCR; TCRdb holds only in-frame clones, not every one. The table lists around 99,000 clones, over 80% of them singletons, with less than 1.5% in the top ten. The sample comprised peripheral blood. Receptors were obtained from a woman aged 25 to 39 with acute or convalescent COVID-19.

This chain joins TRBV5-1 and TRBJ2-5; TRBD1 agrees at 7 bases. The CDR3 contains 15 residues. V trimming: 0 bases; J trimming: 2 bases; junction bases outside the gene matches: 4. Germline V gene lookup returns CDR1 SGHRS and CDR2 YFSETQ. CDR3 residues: CASSLARQGQETQYF. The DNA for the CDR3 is TGCGCCAGCAGCTTGGCCAGACAGGGACAAGAGACCCAGTACTTC.

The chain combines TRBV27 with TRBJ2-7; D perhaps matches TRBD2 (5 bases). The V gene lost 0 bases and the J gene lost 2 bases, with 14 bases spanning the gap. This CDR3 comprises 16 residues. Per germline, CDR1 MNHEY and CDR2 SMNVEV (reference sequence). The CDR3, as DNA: TGTGCCAGCAGTTTATCATCCGGGATAGCTACCTACGAGCAGTACTTC. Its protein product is CASSLSSGIATYEQYF.

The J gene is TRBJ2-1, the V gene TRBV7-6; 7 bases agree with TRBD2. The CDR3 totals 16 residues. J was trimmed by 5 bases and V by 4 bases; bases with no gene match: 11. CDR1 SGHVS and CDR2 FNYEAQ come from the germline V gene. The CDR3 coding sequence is TGTGCCAGCAGCTCTAGGAGCGGGAACCAAGACAATGAGCAGTTCTTC. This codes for CASSSRSGNQDNEQFF. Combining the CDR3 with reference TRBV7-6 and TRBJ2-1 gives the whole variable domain GAGVSQSPRYKVTKRGQDVALRCDPISGHVSLYWYRQALGQGPEFLTYFNYEAQQDKSGLPNDRFSAERPEGSISTLTIQRTEQRDSAMYRCASSSRSGNQDNEQFFGPGTRLTVL.

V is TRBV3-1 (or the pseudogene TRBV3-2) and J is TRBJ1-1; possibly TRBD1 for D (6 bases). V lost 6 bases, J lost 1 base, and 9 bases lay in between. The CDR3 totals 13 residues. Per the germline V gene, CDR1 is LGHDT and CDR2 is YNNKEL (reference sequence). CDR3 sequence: CASSLGGNTEAFF. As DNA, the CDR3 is TGTGCCAGCAGTCTAGGGGGGAACACTGAAGCTTTCTTT.

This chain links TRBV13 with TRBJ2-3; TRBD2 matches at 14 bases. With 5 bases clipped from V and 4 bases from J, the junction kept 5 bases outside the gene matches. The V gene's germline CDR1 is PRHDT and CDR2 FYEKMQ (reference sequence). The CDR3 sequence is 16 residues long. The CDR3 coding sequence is TGTGCCAGCAGCCAAGGACTAGCGGGGGGCCCAGATACGCAGTATTTT. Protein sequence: CASSQGLAGGPDTQYF.

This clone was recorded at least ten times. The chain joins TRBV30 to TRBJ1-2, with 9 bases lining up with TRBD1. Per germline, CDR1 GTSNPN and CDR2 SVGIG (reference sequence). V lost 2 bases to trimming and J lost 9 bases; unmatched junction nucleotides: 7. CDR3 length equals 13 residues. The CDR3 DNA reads TGTGCCTGGAGTAGAACAGGGACAGGGAGCTACACCTTC. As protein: CAWSRTGTGSYTF.

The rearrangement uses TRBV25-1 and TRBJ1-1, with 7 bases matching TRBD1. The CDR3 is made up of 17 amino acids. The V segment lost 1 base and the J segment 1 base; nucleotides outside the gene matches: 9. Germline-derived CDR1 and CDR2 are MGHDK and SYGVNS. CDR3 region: CASSEFIGTETNTEAFF. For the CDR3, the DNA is TGTGCCAGCAGTGAATTTATCGGGACAGAAACGAACACTGAAGCTTTCTTT.

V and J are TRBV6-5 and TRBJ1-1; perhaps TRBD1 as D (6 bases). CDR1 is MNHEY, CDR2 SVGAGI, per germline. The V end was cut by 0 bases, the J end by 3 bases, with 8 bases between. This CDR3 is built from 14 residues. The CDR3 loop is CASSYSNRDTEAFF. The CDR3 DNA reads TGTGCCAGCAGTTACTCGAACAGGGACACTGAAGCTTTCTTT.

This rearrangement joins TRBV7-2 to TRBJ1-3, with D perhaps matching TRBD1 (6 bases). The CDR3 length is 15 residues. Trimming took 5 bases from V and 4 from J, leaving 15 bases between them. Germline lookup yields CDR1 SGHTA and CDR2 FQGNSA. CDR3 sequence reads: CASSTRTGSGNTIYF. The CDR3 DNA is TGTGCCAGCAGCACCCGCACAGGGTCCGGAAACACCATATATTTT.

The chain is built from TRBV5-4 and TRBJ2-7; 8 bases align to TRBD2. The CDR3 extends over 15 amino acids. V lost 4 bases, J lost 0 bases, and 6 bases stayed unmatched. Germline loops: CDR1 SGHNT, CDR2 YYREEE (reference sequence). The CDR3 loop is CASSPGGGPSYEQYF. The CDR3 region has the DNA TGTGCCAGCAGCCCGGGGGGGGGACCCTCCTACGAGCAGTACTTC.

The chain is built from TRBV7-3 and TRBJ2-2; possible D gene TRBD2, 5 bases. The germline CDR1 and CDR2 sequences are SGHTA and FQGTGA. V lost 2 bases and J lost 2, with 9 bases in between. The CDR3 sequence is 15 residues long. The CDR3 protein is CASSLRGLNTGELFF. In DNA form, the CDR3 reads TGTGCCAGCAGCTTACGAGGGCTTAACACCGGGGAGCTGTTTTTT.

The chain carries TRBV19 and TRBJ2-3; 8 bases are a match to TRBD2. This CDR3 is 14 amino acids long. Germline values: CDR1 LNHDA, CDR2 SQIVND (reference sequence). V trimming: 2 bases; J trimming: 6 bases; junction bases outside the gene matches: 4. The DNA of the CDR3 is TGTGCCAGTAGTATACGGGAGCGGGGGGATACGCAGTATTTT. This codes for CASSIRERGDTQYF.

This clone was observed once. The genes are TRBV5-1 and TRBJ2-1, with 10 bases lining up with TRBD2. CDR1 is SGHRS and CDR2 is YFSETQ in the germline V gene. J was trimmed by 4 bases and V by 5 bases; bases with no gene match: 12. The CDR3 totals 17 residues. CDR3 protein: CASRVTSGRLTYNEQFF. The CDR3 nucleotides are TGCGCCAGCAGGGTGACTAGCGGGCGATTGACATACAATGAGCAGTTCTTC.

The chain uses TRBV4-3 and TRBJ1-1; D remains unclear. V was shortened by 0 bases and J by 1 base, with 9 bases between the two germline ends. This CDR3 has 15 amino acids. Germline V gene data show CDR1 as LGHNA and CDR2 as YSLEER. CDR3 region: CASSQEAGRNTEAFF. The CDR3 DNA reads TGCGCCAGCAGCCAAGAAGCAGGCCGGAACACTGAAGCTTTCTTT.

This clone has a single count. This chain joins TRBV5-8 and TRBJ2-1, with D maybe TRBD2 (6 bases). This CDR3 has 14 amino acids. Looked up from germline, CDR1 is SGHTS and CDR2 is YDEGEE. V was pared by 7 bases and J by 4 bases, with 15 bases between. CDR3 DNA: TGTGCCAGCGGGGGGTGGGGACCTTACAATGAGCAGTTCTTC. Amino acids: CASGGWGPYNEQFF.

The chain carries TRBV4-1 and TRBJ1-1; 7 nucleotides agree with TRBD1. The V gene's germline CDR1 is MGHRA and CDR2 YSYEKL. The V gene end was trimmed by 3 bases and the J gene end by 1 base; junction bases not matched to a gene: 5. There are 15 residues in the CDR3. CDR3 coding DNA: TGCGCCAGCAGCCATACGACAGGGCGGAACACTGAAGCTTTCTTT. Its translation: CASSHTTGRNTEAFF.

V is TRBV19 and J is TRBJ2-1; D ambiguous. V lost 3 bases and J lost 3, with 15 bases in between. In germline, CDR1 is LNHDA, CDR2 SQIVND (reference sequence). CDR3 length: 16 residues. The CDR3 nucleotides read TGTGCCAGTAGTATCGATCGGTACTCACTCTACAATGAGCAGTTCTTC. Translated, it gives CASSIDRYSLYNEQFF.

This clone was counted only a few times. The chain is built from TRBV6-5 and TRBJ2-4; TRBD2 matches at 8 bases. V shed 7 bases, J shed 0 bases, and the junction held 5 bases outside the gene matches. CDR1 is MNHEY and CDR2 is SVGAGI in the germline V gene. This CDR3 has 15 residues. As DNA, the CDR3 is TGTGCCAGCATCCGAGCGGGAGAAGCCAAAAACATTCAGTACTTC. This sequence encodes CASIRAGEAKNIQYF.

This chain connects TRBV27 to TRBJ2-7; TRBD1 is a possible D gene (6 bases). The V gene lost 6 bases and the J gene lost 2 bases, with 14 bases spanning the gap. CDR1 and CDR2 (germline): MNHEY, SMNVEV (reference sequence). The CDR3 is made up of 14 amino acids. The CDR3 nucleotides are TGTGCCAGCAGAGGTGCAGGGGTGACCTACGAGCAGTACTTC. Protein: CASRGAGVTYEQYF.

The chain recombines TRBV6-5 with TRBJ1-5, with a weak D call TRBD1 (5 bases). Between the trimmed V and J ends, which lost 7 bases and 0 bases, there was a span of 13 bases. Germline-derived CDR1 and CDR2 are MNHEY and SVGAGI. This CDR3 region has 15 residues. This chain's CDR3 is CASKKDRYSNQPQHF. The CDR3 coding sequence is TGTGCCAGCAAAAAAGACAGATATAGCAATCAGCCCCAGCATTTT.

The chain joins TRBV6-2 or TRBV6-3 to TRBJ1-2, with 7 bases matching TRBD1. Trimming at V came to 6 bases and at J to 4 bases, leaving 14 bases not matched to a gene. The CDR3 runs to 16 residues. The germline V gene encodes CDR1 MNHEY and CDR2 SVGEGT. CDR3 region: CASSNTRTGDTYGYTF. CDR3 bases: TGTGCCAGCAGCAACACACGGACAGGAGATACCTATGGCTACACCTTC.